This T cell receptor beta chain emerged from a study of identical twins. Findings and limits, study-wide: Cord blood beta clonotypes present at high abundance carried fewer insertions; no such pattern appeared in memory repertoires.

Germline V gene lookup returns CDR1 SGHRS and CDR2 YFSETQ. V lost 0 bases and J lost 5; bases outside the gene matches: 2. This CDR3 spans 14 amino acids. This clonotype was counted only a few times. Its target is not known. TCRdb reprocessed the 5' RACE reads via MiXCR and lists one record per CDR3 protein. The table has around 370,000 distinct CDR3 sequences, roughly 10% seen once. This TCR derives from a woman between 50 and 59 years old in good health. The sequencing input was naive T cells sorted from blood. The chain has TRBV5-1 and TRBJ2-1; 7 bases agree with TRBD2. The CDR3 protein is CASSLAAGNNEQFF. DNA of the CDR3: TGCGCCAGCAGCTTGGCAGCGGGAAACAATGAGCAGTTCTTC.